This T cell receptor beta chain was documented in a study of CD8 T cells in Susac syndrome (dated by TCRdb to about 2019). In the study overall: Repertoire sequencing was used to test whether CD8+ T cell activation and differentiation in Susac syndrome was antigen driven.

V sheds 11 bases and J sheds 7 bases, leaving 23 bases between their ends. Measured from the cysteine to the phenylalanine, the CDR3 is 14 residues long. The only DNA kept is the CDR3, 42 bases in frame from the first base. According to the germline V gene, CDR1 reads SGHVS and CDR2 reads FQNEAQ. The count of this clonotype is one. Which antigen it targets is not known. No much larger clonotype is one base removed from it; base qualities were not supplied. A lone read is weak support. RNA was extracted using the RNeasy kit, and roughly 0.45 to 1 ug of the RNA was reverse transcribed with random hexamers. TCR beta CDR3 regions were amplified with the immunoSEQ multiplex PCR assay covering 54 Vbeta and 13 Jbeta segments. To correct PCR amplification bias, a synthetic template baseline was used for both primer optimization and computational correction. The paper's data handling went like this. Reads were assigned to V, D and J genes according to IMGT and analyzed in immunoSEQ Analyzer, with only productive sequences retained. To calculate clonality, Shannon entropy was normalized by log2 of the number of productive unique sequences and then subtracted from one. Public and private clones were assessed among the 100 most prevalent clones of each patient and control. Clones were defined as Susac-specific if absent from the healthy and MS cohorts, from over a thousand published viral clones and from other ImmuneACCESS disease sequences. Through fastp at Q25 and MiXCR, TCRdb rebuilt clones from the public reads, retaining in-frame beta chains. When rows share a CDR3 protein, they turn into one entry using the most common DNA and genes. For this entry, the V and J calls and clone size follow TCRdb and not the study's own pipeline. A total of just over 300,000 distinct CDR3 sequences appear in this sample, around 92% of them only once. In total, the top ten clones hold about 0.063% of the sample.

Peripheral blood CD8+ and CD4+ T cells from healthy donors, Susac syndrome patients and multiple sclerosis patients were profiled using high-throughput TCR beta sequencing. Multiple sclerosis controls were treatment-naive patients with stable or active relapsing-remitting disease fulfilling revised McDonald criteria. Bulk CD8+ and CD4+ T cells were purified magnetically by negative isolation, whereas CD8+ TEMRA cells were enriched by FACS. Blood was drawn into EDTA tubes, processed within 24 hours, and PBMCs were isolated by density gradient centrifugation. PBMCs intended for TCR sequencing were cryopreserved in liquid nitrogen and were subsequently thawed in a 37 degrees C water bath. The sorted or isolated CD4+, CD8+ and CD8+ TEMRA cells reached a purity of at least 90%. Points the paper makes about the study in general: The number of individuals in the TCR sequencing and HLA analysis was acknowledged as relatively small.

Sequencing was performed on CD4+ T cells from PBMCs. The sequence was obtained from a human donor with multiple sclerosis. In this chain, TRBV7-8 is recombined with TRBJ1-2, and perhaps TRBD1 as D gene, on 5 matching bases. The CDR3 protein: CAALDSPLIGGYTF. In nucleotide form, the sequence is TGTGCCGCCCTCGACAGCCCCTTAATAGGTGGCTACACCTTC.